The 5 T cell receptor beta chains below come from one sample, sequenced in a study of radiotherapy plus CTLA-4 blockade in lung cancer (dated by TCRdb to the late 2010s). The method was the immunoSEQ multiplex PCR assay. The table was pulled from immuneACCESS by TCRdb, which kept in-frame rearrangements only. Such tables lose some clones; where checked, under half of the loss comes from unresolved V genes, and the rest has no known cause. The sample table shows about 28,000 clones, and 70% to 80% are seen once. The ten largest clones take up about a sixth of the sample. The sample in question was peripheral blood, obtained from a patient treated with radiotherapy plus ipilimumab. Source of these receptors: a human donor with non-small cell lung cancer that progressed on radiotherapy plus ipilimumab.

The chain links TRBV7-9 to TRBJ1-2, with D possibly matching TRBD1 (5 bases). Germline loops: CDR1 SEHNR, CDR2 FQNEAQ (reference sequence). Trimming stripped 4 bases from V and 4 bases from J, with 13 bases between. This CDR3 has 14 residues. The CDR3 region has the DNA TGTGCCAGCAGCTCCCGACAGTTCTTCTATGGCTACACCTTC. This sequence encodes CASSSRQFFYGYTF.

V usage is TRBV5-3 and J usage is TRBJ1-2; D gene ambiguous. TRBV5-3 is an open reading frame, and its role is uncertain. CDR3 size: 14 residues. With 0 bases removed from V and 4 bases from J, the gap between germline ends came to 10 bases. This CDR3 is CARSLGLEGYGYTF. The CDR3 region has the DNA TGTGCCAGAAGCTTGGGTTTAGAGGGCTATGGCTACACCTTC.

This clone came up once. The CDR3 region has the DNA TGCAGCCAGGGGGTCGCGGACGAGCAGTACTTC. This encodes CSQGVADEQYF. The V and J genes are TRBV20-1 and TRBJ2-7, with 7 bases fitting TRBD1. The germline V gene encodes CDR1 DFQATT and CDR2 SNEGSKA (reference sequence). CDR3 length equals 11 residues.

V gene TRBV28 combines with J gene TRBJ1-5; no clear D. CDR1 is MDHEN and CDR2 is SYDVKM in the germline V gene. Trimming removed 3 bases at V and 3 bases at J, with 3 bases between. The CDR3 runs 12 residues. The CDR3 reads CASSLYNQPQHF. CDR3 sequence (DNA): TGTGCCAGCAGTTTGTACAATCAGCCCCAGCATTTT.

This clone was observed once. This chain connects TRBV5-6 to TRBJ2-1, with TRBD1 identical over 10 bases. The CDR3 has 15 amino acids. J lost 3 bases, V lost 2 bases, and 2 bases had no gene match. The V gene's germline CDR1 is SGHDT and CDR2 YYEEEE. Here the CDR3 DNA reads TGTGCCAGCAGCTTTGGGGACAGGGGCTACAATGAGCAGTTCTTC. This encodes CASSFGDRGYNEQFF.